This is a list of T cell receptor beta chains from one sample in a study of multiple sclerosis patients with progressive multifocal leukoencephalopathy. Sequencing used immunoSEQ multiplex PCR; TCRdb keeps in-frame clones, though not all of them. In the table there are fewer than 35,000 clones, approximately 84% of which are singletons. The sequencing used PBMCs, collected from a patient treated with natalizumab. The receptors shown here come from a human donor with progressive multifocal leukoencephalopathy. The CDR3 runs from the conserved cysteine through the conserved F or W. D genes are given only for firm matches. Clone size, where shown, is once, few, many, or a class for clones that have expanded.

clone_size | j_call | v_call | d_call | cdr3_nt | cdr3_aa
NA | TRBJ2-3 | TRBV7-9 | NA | TGTGCCAGTACTCTAAGGAGTGGCACAGATACGCAGTATTTT | CASTLRSGTDTQYF
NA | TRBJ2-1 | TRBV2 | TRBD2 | TGTGCCAGCAGCAGGAGGGGGCTAGCGGGATACTTGAGCTCCTACAATGAGCAGTTCTTC | CASSRRGLAGYLSSYNEQFF
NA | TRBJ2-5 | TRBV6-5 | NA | TGTGCCAGCAGCAAGGGTGAGGGGACCCAGTACTTC | CASSKGEGTQYF
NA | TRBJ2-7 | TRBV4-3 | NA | TGCGCCAGCAGCCAAGATAGAGGTCCCTACGAGCAGTACTTC | CASSQDRGPYEQYF
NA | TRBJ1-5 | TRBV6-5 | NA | TGTGCCAGCAGTTACTCGCCAGGGGCGGTCAATCAGCCCCAGCATTTT | CASSYSPGAVNQPQHF
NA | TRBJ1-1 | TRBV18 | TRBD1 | TGTGCCAGCTCACCTCTCCAGGGGGGATCAAACAACCTCTCCTTT | CASSPLQGGSNNLSF
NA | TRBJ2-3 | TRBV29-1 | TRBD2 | TGCAGCGTTGCCCTAGCGGGAGATACGCAGTATTTT | CSVALAGDTQYF
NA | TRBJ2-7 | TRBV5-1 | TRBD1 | TGCGCCAGCAGCCCCGAAGGACAGGGCGCGCTTGAGGAGCAGTACTTC | CASSPEGQGALEEQYF
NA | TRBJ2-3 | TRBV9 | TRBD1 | TGTGCCAGCAGCGTACAGGGGGCAGGCGCGCAGTATTTT | CASSVQGAGAQYF
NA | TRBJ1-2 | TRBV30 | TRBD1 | TGTGCCGGCCGGGGACAGGGCTTGGGGGGCTACACCTTC | CAGRGQGLGGYTF
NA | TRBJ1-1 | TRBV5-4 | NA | TGTGCCAGCACCGAACAGGAGGCAAACACTGAAGCTTTCTTT | CASTEQEANTEAFF
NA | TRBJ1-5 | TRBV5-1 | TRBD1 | TGCGCCAGCAGCTTGGTCCCGACAGGGTTGGATCAGCCCCAGCATTTT | CASSLVPTGLDQPQHF
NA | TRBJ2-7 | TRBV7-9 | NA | TGTGCCAGCAGCTTAGCTGCCGGGTTGGGGGAGCAGTACTTC | CASSLAAGLGEQYF
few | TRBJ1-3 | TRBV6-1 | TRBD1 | TGTGCCAGCAGGCCGGGACAGGTCTCCGGAAACACCATATATTTT | CASRPGQVSGNTIYF
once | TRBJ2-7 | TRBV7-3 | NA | TGTGCCAGCAGCTCACAGGGCGGGGACGAGCAGTACTTC | CASSSQGGDEQYF
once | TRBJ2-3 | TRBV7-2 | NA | TGTGCCAGCAGCTTTGGGGGGTTCACAGATACGCAGTATTTT | CASSFGGFTDTQYF
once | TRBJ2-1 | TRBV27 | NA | TGTGCCACCGCTGTAGGGAGAAATGAGCAGTTCTTC | CATAVGRNEQFF
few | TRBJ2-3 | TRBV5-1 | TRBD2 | TGCGCCAGCAGCAGGACTAGTAGCACAGATACGCAGTATTTT | CASSRTSSTDTQYF
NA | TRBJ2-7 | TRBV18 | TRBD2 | TGTGCCAGCCGGGGCCGAGCGGGGAGGGACTACGAGCAGTACTTC | CASRGRAGRDYEQYF
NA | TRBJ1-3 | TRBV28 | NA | TGTGCCAGCAGTTTATGGCCCTCTGGAAACACCATATATTTT | CASSLWPSGNTIYF
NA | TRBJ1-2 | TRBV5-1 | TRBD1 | TGCGCCAGCAGCCCCGACCCGACAGGGAACTATGGCTACACCTTC | CASSPDPTGNYGYTF
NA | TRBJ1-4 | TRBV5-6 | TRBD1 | TGTGCCAGCAGCTTGGTTTCAGGGGGAGGGGAAAAACTGTTTTTT | CASSLVSGGGEKLFF
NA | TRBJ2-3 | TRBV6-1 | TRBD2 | TGTGCCAGCAGTGGGTCCCTAGCGGGAGGGTGGGATACGCAGTATTTT | CASSGSLAGGWDTQYF
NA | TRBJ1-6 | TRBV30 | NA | TGTGCCTGGAGTGTACGAGGGAGTGCCTCCTATAATTCACCCCTCCACTTT | CAWSVRGSASYNSPLHF